This T cell receptor (beta chain) came from a study of CD8+CD57+ T cells in acquired aplastic anemia. J was trimmed by 0 bases and V by 6 bases; bases with no gene match: 3. The CDR3 contains 14 residues. CDR1 is KGHSH and CDR2 is LQKENI in the germline V gene. Profiling of TCR beta VDJ combinations and CDR3 sequences used genomic DNA as template. From the reads, TCRdb called clonotypes with MiXCR, one entry per CDR3 protein. The sample has under 350,000 distinct CDR3 sequences; about three fifths are singletons. CD8+CD57+ cell expansion, shown by flow cytometry, had occurred in the patients selected for sequencing.

The clonotype originates from a human donor with aplastic anemia. The chain recombines TRBV18 with TRBJ1-1, with 8 bases lining up with TRBD1. The sample comprised sorted CD4+, CD8+, or CD8+CD57+ T cells (not recorded which) from PBMCs. CDR3 nucleotides: TGTGCCAGCTCGACAGGGGTGATGAACACTGAAGCTTTCTTT. This codes for CASSTGVMNTEAFF.